This TCR beta chain stems from a study of blood T cell repertoires in COVID-19. Overall study: T cells, B-cell-depleted T cells, or PBMCs provided the cDNA or gDNA that served as material.

Some clones are missing from TCRdb's copy, which holds only in-frame ones; the method was immunoSEQ multiplex PCR. The repertoire includes a few hundred thousand clones, roughly 88% of them detected once, and under 2% sits in the top ten. Source material: peripheral blood. The TCR was taken from a woman in her fifties or sixties with acute or convalescent COVID-19.

CDR3 bases: TGTGCCAGCAGCTCCGATCCGGGACAGGGATCGGCCCAGTACTTC. Protein product: CASSSDPGQGSAQYF. The chain joins TRBV7-3 to TRBJ2-5, with 9 bases aligning to TRBD1. This CDR3 is 15 amino acids long. With V trimmed by 4 bases and J by 9 bases, 12 bases remained unmatched. Per germline, CDR1 SGHTA and CDR2 FQGTGA.